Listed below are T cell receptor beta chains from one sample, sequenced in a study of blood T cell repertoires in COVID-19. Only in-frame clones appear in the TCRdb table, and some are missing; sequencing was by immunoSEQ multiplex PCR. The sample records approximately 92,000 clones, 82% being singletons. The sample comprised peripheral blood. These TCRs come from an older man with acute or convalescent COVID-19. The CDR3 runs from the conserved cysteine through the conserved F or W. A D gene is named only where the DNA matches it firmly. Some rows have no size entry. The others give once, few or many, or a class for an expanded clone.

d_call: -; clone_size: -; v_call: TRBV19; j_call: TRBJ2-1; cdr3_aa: CASSIVLALYNEQFF; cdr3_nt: TGTGCCAGTAGTATCGTACTAGCCCTCTACAATGAGCAGTTCTTC
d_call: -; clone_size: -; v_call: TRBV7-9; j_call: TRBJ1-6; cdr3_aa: CASSLRGLPEMWPLHF; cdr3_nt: TGTGCCAGCAGCTTGAGAGGGCTACCTGAAATGTGGCCCCTCCACTTT
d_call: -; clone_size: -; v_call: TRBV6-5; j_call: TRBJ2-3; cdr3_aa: CASSRTWSAPDTQYF; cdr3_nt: TGTGCCAGCAGCCGTACCTGGAGCGCCCCAGATACGCAGTATTTT
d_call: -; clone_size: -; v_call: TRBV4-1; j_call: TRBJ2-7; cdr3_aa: CASSQPAESSYEQYF; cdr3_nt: TGCGCCAGCAGCCAACCAGCGGAAAGCTCCTACGAGCAGTACTTC
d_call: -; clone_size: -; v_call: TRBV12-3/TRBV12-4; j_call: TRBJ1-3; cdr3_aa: CASGLSGTPYF; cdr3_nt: TGTGCCAGCGGCCTTTCCGGGACACCATATTTT
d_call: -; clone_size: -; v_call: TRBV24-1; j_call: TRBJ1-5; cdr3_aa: CATSDTSRPEDQPQHF; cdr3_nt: TGTGCCACCAGTGATACCTCGCGGCCAGAGGATCAGCCCCAGCATTTT
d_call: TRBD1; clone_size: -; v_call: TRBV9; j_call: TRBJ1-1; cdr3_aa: CASSVAAGGTEAFF; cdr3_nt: TGTGCCAGCAGCGTAGCTGCAGGGGGGACTGAAGCTTTCTTT
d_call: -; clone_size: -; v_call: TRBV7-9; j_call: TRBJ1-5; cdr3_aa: CASSQGMSNQPQHF; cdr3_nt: TGTGCCAGCAGCCAGGGTATGAGCAATCAGCCCCAGCATTTT
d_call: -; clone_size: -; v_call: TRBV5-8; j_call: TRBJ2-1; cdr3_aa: CASSSRQAVQFF; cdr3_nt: TGTGCCAGCAGCTCTAGACAGGCCGTGCAGTTCTTC
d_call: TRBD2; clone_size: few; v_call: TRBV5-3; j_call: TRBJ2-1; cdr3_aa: CARSLAIRTSYSSYNEQFF; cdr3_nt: TGTGCCAGAAGCTTAGCAATCCGGACTAGTTATAGCTCCTACAATGAGCAGTTCTTC
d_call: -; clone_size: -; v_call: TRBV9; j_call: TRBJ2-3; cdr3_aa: CASSVRGDTQYF; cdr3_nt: TGTGCCAGCAGCGTAAGAGGAGATACGCAGTATTTT
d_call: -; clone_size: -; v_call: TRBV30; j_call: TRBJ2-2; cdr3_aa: CAWSGFPESTGELFF; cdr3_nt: TGTGCCTGGAGTGGTTTCCCGGAGAGCACCGGGGAGCTGTTTTTT
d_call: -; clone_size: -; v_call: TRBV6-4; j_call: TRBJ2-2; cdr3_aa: CASRQEEVGELFF; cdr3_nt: TGTGCCAGCCGACAGGAGGAGGTCGGGGAGCTGTTTTTT
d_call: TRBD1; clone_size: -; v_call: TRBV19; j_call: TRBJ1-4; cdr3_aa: CATRQGKEKLFF; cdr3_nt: TGTGCCACTCGACAGGGGAAGGAAAAACTGTTTTTT
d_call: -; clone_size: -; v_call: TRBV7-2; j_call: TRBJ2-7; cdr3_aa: CASSPLQRYEQYF; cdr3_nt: TGTGCCAGCAGCCCTTTACAGCGGTACGAGCAGTACTTC
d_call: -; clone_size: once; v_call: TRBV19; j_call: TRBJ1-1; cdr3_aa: CASSPPPGVGTEAFF; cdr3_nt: TGTGCCAGTAGTCCCCCCCCAGGGGTAGGAACTGAAGCTTTCTTT
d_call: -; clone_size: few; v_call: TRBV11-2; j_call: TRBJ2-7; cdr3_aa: CASSLGHTLYEQYF; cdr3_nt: TGTGCCAGCAGCTTAGGACATACTCTCTACGAGCAGTACTTC
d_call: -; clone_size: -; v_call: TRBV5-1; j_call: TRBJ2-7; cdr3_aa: CASSLPAYEQYF; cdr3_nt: TGCGCCAGCAGCTTGCCTGCCTACGAGCAGTACTTC
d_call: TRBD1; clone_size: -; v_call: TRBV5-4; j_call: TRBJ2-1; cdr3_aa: CASSAFQGVNEQFF; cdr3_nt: TGTGCCAGCAGCGCATTCCAGGGGGTGAATGAGCAGTTCTTC
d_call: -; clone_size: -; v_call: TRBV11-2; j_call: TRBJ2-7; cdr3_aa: CASSLEQGAYEQYF; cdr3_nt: TGTGCCAGCAGCTTAGAACAGGGCGCCTACGAGCAGTACTTC
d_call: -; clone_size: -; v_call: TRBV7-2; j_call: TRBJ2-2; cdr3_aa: CASSPRRGEVRGELFF; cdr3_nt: TGTGCCAGCAGCCCAAGGCGGGGTGAAGTAAGGGGGGAGCTGTTTTTT
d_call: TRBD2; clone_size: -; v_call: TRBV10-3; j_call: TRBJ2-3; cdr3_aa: CAISEGRGREGTQYF; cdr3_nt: TGTGCCATCAGTGAGGGGCGCGGGAGGGAGGGTACGCAGTATTTT
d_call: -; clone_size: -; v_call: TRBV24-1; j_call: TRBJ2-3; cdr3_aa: CATSDFKTGRETQYF; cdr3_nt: TGTGCCACCAGTGATTTCAAAACAGGTCGAGAGACGCAGTATTTT
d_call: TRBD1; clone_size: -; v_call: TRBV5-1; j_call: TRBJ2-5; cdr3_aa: CASSLGGQGETQYF; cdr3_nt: TGCGCCAGCAGCTTGGGGGGACAGGGAGAGACCCAGTACTTC
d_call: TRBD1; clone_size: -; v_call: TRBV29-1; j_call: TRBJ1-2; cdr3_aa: CSVDDRDGSSGGYTF; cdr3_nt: TGCAGCGTTGATGACAGGGACGGGAGTTCGGGGGGCTACACCTTC
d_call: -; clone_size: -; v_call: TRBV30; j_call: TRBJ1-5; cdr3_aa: CAWSAGGINQPQHF; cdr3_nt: TGTGCCTGGTCGGCGGGAGGGATCAATCAGCCCCAGCATTTT
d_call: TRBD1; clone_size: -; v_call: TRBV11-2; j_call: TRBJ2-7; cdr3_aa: CASSSGTVRSYEQYF; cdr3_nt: TGTGCCAGCAGCTCGGGGACAGTAAGGTCCTACGAGCAGTACTTC
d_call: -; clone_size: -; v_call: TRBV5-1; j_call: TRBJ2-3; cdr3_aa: CASSPVRASTDTQYF; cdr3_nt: TGCGCCAGCAGTCCCGTCAGGGCTAGCACAGATACGCAGTATTTT
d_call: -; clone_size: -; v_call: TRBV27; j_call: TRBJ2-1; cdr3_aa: CAIKSSGTPTSEQFF; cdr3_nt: TGTGCCATCAAATCCTCCGGGACTCCCACCAGTGAGCAGTTCTTC
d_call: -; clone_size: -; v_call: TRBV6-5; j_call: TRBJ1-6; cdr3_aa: CASSYMVAGGYSPLHF; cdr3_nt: TGTGCCAGCAGTTACATGGTGGCTGGAGGATATTCACCCCTCCACTTT
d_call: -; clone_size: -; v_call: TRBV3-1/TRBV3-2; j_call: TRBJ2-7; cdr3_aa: CASSRDTASSTRESEQYF; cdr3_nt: TGTGCCAGCAGCCGGGACACCGCCTCGAGCACCAGAGAATCAGAGCAGTACTTC
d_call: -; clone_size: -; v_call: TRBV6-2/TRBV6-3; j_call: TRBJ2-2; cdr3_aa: CASSSQGPLYGELFF; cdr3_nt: TGTGCCAGCAGTTCTCAGGGTCCTTTGTACGGGGAGCTGTTTTTT
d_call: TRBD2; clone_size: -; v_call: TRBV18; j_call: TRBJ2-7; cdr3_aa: CASSPPRAGGPSYEQYF; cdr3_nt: TGTGCCAGCTCACCCCCGAGGGCGGGAGGCCCCTCCTACGAGCAGTACTTC
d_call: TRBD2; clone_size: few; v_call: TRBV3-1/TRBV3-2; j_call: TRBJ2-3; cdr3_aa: CASSLGTSGHSTDTQYF; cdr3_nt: TGTGCCAGCAGCCTCGGAACTAGCGGGCATAGCACAGATACGCAGTATTTT
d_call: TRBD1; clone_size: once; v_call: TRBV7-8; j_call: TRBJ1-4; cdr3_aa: CASSRPAGTGLGTNEKLFF; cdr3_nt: TGTGCCAGCAGCCGGCCAGCTGGGACAGGCCTGGGAACTAATGAAAAACTGTTTTTT
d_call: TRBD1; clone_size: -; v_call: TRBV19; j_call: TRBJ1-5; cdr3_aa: CASSIGDRGNQPQHF; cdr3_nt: TGTGCCAGTAGTATAGGGGACAGGGGCAATCAGCCCCAGCATTTT
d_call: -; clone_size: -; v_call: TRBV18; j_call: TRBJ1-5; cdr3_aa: CASSPGQTNNQPQHF; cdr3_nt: TGTGCCAGCTCACCAGGACAGACAAACAATCAGCCCCAGCATTTT
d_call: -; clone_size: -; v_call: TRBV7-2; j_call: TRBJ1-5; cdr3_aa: CASSSGIQPQHF; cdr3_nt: TGTGCCAGCAGCTCAGGGATCCAGCCCCAGCATTTT
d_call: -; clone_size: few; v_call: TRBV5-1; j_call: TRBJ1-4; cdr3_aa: CASSLDHKGEKLFF; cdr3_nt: TGCGCCAGCAGTTTGGACCACAAGGGGGAAAAACTGTTTTTT
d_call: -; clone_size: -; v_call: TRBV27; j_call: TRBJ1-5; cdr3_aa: CASRRAGRPQHF; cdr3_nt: TGTGCCAGCAGGCGCGCTGGGCGGCCCCAGCATTTT
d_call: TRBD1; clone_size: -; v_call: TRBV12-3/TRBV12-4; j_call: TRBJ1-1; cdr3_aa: CASTAQGITEAFF; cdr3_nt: TGTGCCAGCACCGCACAGGGGATCACTGAAGCTTTCTTT
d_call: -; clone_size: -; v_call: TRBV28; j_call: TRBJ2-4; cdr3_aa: CASSPALAKNIQYF; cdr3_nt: TGTGCCAGCAGTCCCGCGCTAGCCAAAAACATTCAGTACTTC
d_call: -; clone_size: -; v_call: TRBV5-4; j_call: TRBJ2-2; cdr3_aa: CASSLGQGGTGELFF; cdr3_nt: TGTGCCAGCAGCCTCGGACAGGGAGGGACCGGGGAGCTGTTTTTT
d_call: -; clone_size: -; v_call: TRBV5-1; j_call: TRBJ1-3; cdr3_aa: CASSFGDSSGNTIYF; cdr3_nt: TGCGCCAGCAGCTTCGGTGATAGCTCTGGAAACACCATATATTTT
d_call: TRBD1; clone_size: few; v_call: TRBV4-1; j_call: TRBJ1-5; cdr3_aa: CASNDRESNQPQHF; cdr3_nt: TGCGCCAGCAACGACAGGGAAAGCAATCAGCCCCAGCATTTT
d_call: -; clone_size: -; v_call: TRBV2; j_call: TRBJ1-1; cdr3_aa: CASSDRSGWTEAFF; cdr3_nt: TGTGCCAGCAGTGATAGGAGTGGGTGGACTGAAGCTTTCTTT
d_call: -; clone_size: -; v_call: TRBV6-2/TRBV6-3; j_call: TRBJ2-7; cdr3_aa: CASSYATGATYEQYF; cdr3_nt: TGTGCCAGCAGTTACGCGACAGGAGCCACCTACGAGCAGTACTTC
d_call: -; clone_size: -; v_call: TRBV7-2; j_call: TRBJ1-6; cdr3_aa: CASSPQGALLNSPLHF; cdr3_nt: TGTGCCAGCAGCCCCCAAGGGGCGCTTCTTAATTCACCCCTCCACTTT